The present entry profiles one TCR beta chain with its context. Its target is unknown. This specimen belongs to a study of monozygotic twins with inflammatory bowel disease. The study's findings and limits: Cells of different T cell subtypes could not be told apart.

There are 13 residues in the CDR3. Germline loops: CDR1 ENHRY, CDR2 SYGVKD. Each CDR3 protein gets one entry in TCRdb, which reprocessed the 5' RACE reads and gives no DNA. This sample's table reports approximately 400,000 distinct CDR3 sequences. This sequence was found in a human donor with ulcerative colitis or Crohn's disease, or a healthy co-twin of an affected twin (not recorded which). This chain links TRBV10-3 with TRBJ2-7; no DNA is available, so the TRBD1 call from TCRdb remains unchecked. The sequencing input was blood. The CDR3 loop reads CAISESRGGEQYF.